This T cell receptor beta chain was found in a study of cytomegalovirus exposure and HLA in healthy donors (dated 2017 in TCRdb). Some background on the complete study: In an earlier analysis of some 610 of the donors, 250 to 350 Gb of sequence data and 117 million unique TCR beta sequences from about 179 million T cells were reported. The study profiled the T cell repertoires of more than 500 subjects by immunosequencing and related them to cytomegalovirus serostatus. Alongside the repertoire data, information on donor age, sex, ethnicity and CMV serostatus was compiled. A later genetic analysis used genome-wide SNP genotypes for about 65% of the 666 donors, treating that subset as a discovery cohort. An early release that covered roughly 600 HLA-typed donors contained approximately 300 gigabases of sequencing data and 85 million to 100 million unique TCR sequences. The study aimed to test whether cataloging public T cell receptors could reveal signatures of past pathogen exposure. An earlier analysis of some 500 of the donors applied high-throughput TCR beta sequencing to assess whether each TCR beta V gene segment acted as functional or pseudogenic. A separate validation cohort of roughly 110 different subjects was used in addition to the roughly 720-subject first cohort. The number of typed donors differed by locus: roughly 620-630 for A, B, C, DRB1 and DQB1; 500 to 550 for DQA1; approximately 610 for DPA1; and about 450 for DPB1. Because of strong linkage in the cohort, a few DR-DQ haplotypes were treated as single units for association and clustering. Among the approximately 430 genotyped donors, 75% to 90% belonged to the genetic ancestry cluster associated with self-reported Caucasian donors. To predict cytomegalovirus infection status, the study combined high-throughput TCR immunosequencing, statistical association of individual TCRs with disease status, and machine learning. In a later analysis, previously published TCR beta repertoires from 666 donors were re-analyzed and high-resolution HLA genotyping was added so that TCR occurrence patterns could be studied. Every discovery cohort repertoire had been produced on one sequencing platform. Rather than drawing on any new phenotypic data, the later analysis identified candidate immune exposures from TCR beta sequences and the way those sequences occurred across donors. HLA typing covered class I and class II loci at four-digit resolution. Among roughly 400 genotyped donors of the cohort, an average of around 250,000 unique TCR beta nucleotide sequences was sequenced per donor, of which about 19% were non-productive. Findings and caveats that apply to the study as a whole: Only TCR beta chains were sequenced in this cohort, and the absence of alpha or paired-chain data limited detectable features. Compared with the approximately 670-donor mean, donors in an Asian-associated ancestry cluster had fewer N-insertions in productive TCRs, according to a later genetic analysis. A few of the identified cytomegalovirus-associated TCR beta chains were confirmed in vitro to be specific for cytomegalovirus antigens. The study listed 150 to 200 TCR beta chains as associated with cytomegalovirus. In an earlier analysis of about 540 of the donors, most TCR beta V segments were observed in productive rearrangements about 90% or about 30% of the time, broadly matching IMGT annotations. A later analysis associated 15,000 to 20,000 TCR beta sequences with specific HLA alleles at a false discovery rate of 0.05. A later analysis reported that several top co-occurrence clusters appeared linked to parvovirus B19, influenza, CMV and Epstein-Barr virus. Because HLA typing was missing for some donors at each locus, association tests included only the typed subset. Linkage disequilibrium might explain the correlated functional status among segregating V segments, but an unknown experimental factor could not be excluded. Most TCR sequences were seen in very few donors, while some public TCRs were found in many individuals. It was suggested by the authors that the approach could potentially be generalized to other disease states and immunological phenotypes. Roughly uniform sequencing depth across donors was assumed in presence/absence analyses, although this assumption may not hold. The classifier was reported to diagnose cytomegalovirus status with high specificity and sensitivity in both the original and validation cohorts. In a later analysis, HLA-associated TCR beta chains were found to be more clonally expanded and to have lower generation probabilities than equally common non-associated chains. Roughly 17 rarely observed V segments, including chromosome 9 orphons, were excluded from the earlier analysis of just under 600 of the donors because counts were too low. For the cohort, immune exposure information was limited to CMV serostatus. A further reported finding was that TCR beta sequences accurately predicted the HLA-A and HLA-B alleles for most subjects in the first cohort. In a later analysis, most CMV-associated TCR beta chains were found to appear HLA-restricted, with HLA associations seemingly driven largely by CMV exposure. The sequencing pipeline was judged likely to have produced a cluster of highly shared sequence variants as a technical artifact. The 87-base-pair reads could not distinguish some IMGT-functional V segments, including TRBV6-2 and TRBV6-3, so those segments were excluded. A later analysis found that TCR association rates varied across HLA loci, with DRB1 alleles showing the most associated TCRs and HLA-C alleles the fewest. Strong co-occurrence of HLA alleles, especially DR and DQ, made assigning TCR associations to individual alleles difficult. V-gene and J-gene trimming of TCR beta chains was associated with a missense DCLRE1C variant in a later genetic analysis, and the association was replicated in an independent cohort.

The cohort was made up of under 800 healthy bone marrow donors. At the time of sampling, every cohort member was nominally healthy, though immune exposures that went unrecorded were likely present. The donor was CMV seronegative and was included in the group of 352 seronegative cohort members. A peripheral blood sample was provided by each donor, and peripheral blood mononuclear cells were used for TCR beta sequencing. Genomic DNA was extracted from the blood cell samples with the Qiagen DNeasy Blood Extraction Kit. This clone has more than one count but fewer than ten. Its antigen specificity is not known. No base qualities exist here, and no much larger clone lies one base off it. From the cysteine up to the phenylalanine, the CDR3 has a length of 12 residues. Of the read, only the CDR3 DNA is kept; its 36 bases are in frame from base 1. The germline V gene supplies CDR1 ENHRY and CDR2 SYGVKD. V drops 2 bases and J drops 9 bases, leaving 8 bases in between.

The library was prepared using the immunoSEQ multiplex PCR assay. A mixture of 60 forward primers for TCR Vbeta segments and 13 reverse primers for TCR Jbeta segments was used in the multiplex PCR. Amplification of the CDR3 region of rearranged TCR beta genes was performed with a multiplex PCR assay on genomic DNA. The Illumina HiSeq System was used to sequence the amplified TCR beta libraries as 87-base-pair reads. The study's own analysis went as follows. A later analysis tallied around 82 million unique TCR beta chains across the 666 repertoires, and approximately 12 million of those chains were shared by two or more donors. Raw reads were error-corrected and collapsed into unique sequences by a nearest-neighbor algorithm in which closely related sequences were merged to remove PCR and sequencing errors. To assign V, D and J gene segments, CDR3 sequences were aligned to IMGT reference sequences. Each retained sequence needed at least a six-nucleotide match to both a V gene segment and a J gene segment. A rearrangement counted as productive if the CDR3 had no stop codons and remained in frame with V and J, and every other rearrangement counted as non-productive. CDR3 was defined by IMGT convention, running from the second conserved V-encoded cysteine to the conserved J-encoded phenylalanine. The earlier analysis of some 580 of the donors excluded any sequence lacking an unambiguous match to a single V gene segment. An earlier analysis of 587 of the donors called V segments functional above 56.7% productive rearrangements and segregating when the between-donor standard deviation exceeded 5%. A statistical classification framework was built for diagnosing cytomegalovirus status from the catalog of TCR beta chain sequences. In a later analysis, TCR nucleotide sequences were compared against IMGT/GENE-DB human TR gene sequences so that V and J genes could be assigned. In a later analysis, CDR3 sequences and most-parsimonious VDJ recombination scenarios were assigned using the TCRdist pipeline. In a later analysis, each TCR beta chain was defined by its CDR3 amino acid sequence together with its V-gene family, and reads lacking a unique V-gene family were excluded. A later analysis removed 550 to 650 highly shared, low-generation-probability nucleotide sequences to deal with suspected cross-contamination and a sequencing artifact. In a later analysis, a clonal expansion index for each public chain was calculated from normalized within-repertoire ranks of inferred template counts. Generation probabilities in a later analysis came from a VDJ recombination model fitted to out-of-frame rearrangements, and those results were checked against IGoR. In a later analysis, hypergeometric tests were used to score TCR-TCR, TCR-HLA and TCR-CMV co-occurrence, with a repertoire-size bias correction applied to TCR pairs. A later analysis estimated false discovery rates by permuting HLA or CMV assignments 20 times. In a later analysis, co-occurring TCRs were grouped using DBSCAN, and TCRdist sequence similarity was added for clustering within HLA-allele-positive subsets. Repertoires with fewer than 30,000 or more than 120,000 public chains, plus five repertoires with anomalous nucleotide sharing, were excluded from co-occurrence clustering. Entries here come from immuneACCESS through TCRdb and include only in-frame sequences with V and J called. Some clones fail to appear in such tables; in the studies checked, an unresolved V gene covers under half of the shortfall, and the cause of the remainder is unknown. The DNA was the basis for D and trimming; V, J and clone size are from that table. Across this sample there are 150,000 to 200,000 clones, with about four fifths seen only once. About 1.8% of the sample comes from the top ten.

The chain is encoded by TRBV10-3 joined to TRBJ2-1, with a weak D call of TRBD1 (6 bases match). This sequence originates from a woman aged 18-29 years in good health and CMV-seronegative. The sample consisted of PBMCs. CDR3 loop: CAISETDSEQFF. In nucleotide form, the sequence is TGTGCCATCAGTGAGACGGACAGTGAGCAGTTCTTC.